This T cell receptor beta chain is from a study of cytotoxic CD8 clonotypes in ibrutinib-treated CLL. Study overall: The cohort had about 10 relapsed/refractory and roughly 15 treatment-naive patients, around 18 IGHV unmutated.

Profiling relied on immunoSEQ multiplex PCR, and the TCRdb table lists in-frame clones only, not all of them. The repertoire consists of 300,000 to 400,000 clones, with over 60% occurring once and the leading ten covering about 6.7%. Whole-study results and caveats: Before falling back toward baseline at progression, clonality had risen at the time of ibrutinib response. Baseline values of clonality outstripped age-matched healthy donors and followed circulating CD8+ T-cell counts. Public clonotypes occurred uncommonly; on treatment, they contracted or remained stable.

Germline loops: CDR1 WSHSY, CDR2 SAAADI. V was trimmed by 8 bases and J by 6 bases, leaving 14 bases between them. The CDR3 is 13 amino acids. In the case of this clone: Its target is not known.

The receptor comes from a human donor with chronic lymphocytic leukemia. V and J are TRBV10-2 and TRBJ2-1; unclear D gene. The sample here was PBMCs, taken after 36 months of ibrutinib treatment. The CDR3 bases are TGCGCCAGCGGGGTACGACGCGTCAATGAGCAGTTCTTC. Residues: CASGVRRVNEQFF.